This TCR beta chain is drawn from a study of shared clonotypes between healthy human individuals. Authors' processing steps: ImmunoSEQ only sent back junction sequences with no quality scores, so filtering was done differently. The assay was immunoSEQ multiplex PCR, and TCRdb's table has in-frame clones only and misses some. V, J and clone size are taken as reported in that table, and D and trimming were inferred from the DNA itself. The sample records roughly 660,000 clones, 90% being singletons. The sample was memory CD8+ T cells from PBMCs. Subset meaning: CD45RO+ cells pooled with CCR7-negative TemRA cells. The TCR comes from a man younger than 35 in good health. Some clones in this sample may be carry-over from other donors' samples.

The CDR3 DNA is TGCGCCAGCAGCCACCTCGGACAGGTTAACACCGGGGAGCTGTTTTTT. Translating it yields CASSHLGQVNTGELFF. The chain carries TRBV4-1 and TRBJ2-2; TRBD1 aligns across 7 bases. The junction had 6 bases not matched to a gene; V was cut back by 3 bases and J by 2 bases. The CDR3 contains 16 residues. Germline CDR1 is MGHRA and CDR2 is YSYEKL.